The 8 T cell receptor beta chains given below trace back to one sample, sequenced in a study of radiotherapy plus CTLA-4 blockade in lung cancer. Sequencing was performed with immunoSEQ multiplex PCR; in TCRdb, only in-frame clones are kept and a portion is missing. This sample has some 48,000 clones, with around nine tenths found just once. This specimen was peripheral blood, taken from a patient treated with radiotherapy plus ipilimumab. These receptors originate from a human donor with non-small cell lung cancer that progressed on radiotherapy plus ipilimumab. Some clones in this sample may be carry-over from other donors' samples.

The genes are TRBV19 and TRBJ1-1; 9 bases fit TRBD1. Per the germline V gene, CDR1 is LNHDA and CDR2 is SQIVND (reference sequence). This CDR3 has 15 amino acids. With 5 bases clipped from V and 4 bases from J, the junction kept 8 bases outside the gene matches. The CDR3 DNA sequence: TGTGCCAGTAGTGTGACAGGGGGATTGAGCACTGAAGCTTTCTTT. Translated, it gives CASSVTGGLSTEAFF.

There are a few counts of this clone. The J gene is TRBJ1-6, the V gene TRBV5-6; TRBD1 aligns across 7 bases. After removal of 4 bases from V and 7 bases from J, the junction contained 8 bases not matched to a gene. The CDR3 is 15 amino acids. Germline V CDR1 and CDR2: SGHDT, YYEEEE. The CDR3 region is CASSPRDSANSPLHF. As DNA, the CDR3 is TGTGCCAGCAGCCCCCGGGACAGCGCGAATTCACCCCTCCACTTT.

This clone was observed a few times. CDR3 bases: TGCGCCAGCAGCCAAGTAGGGACAGGGAAAGAGCAGTACTTC. Encoded protein: CASSQVGTGKEQYF. The chain couples TRBV4-1 to TRBJ2-7; the match to TRBD1 covers 9 bases. V lost 1 base and J lost 7; bases outside the gene matches: 5. This CDR3 contains 14 residues. Germline-derived CDR1 and CDR2 are MGHRA and YSYEKL.

The CDR3 region has the DNA TGCGCCAGCATGGAGAGTGGATCCCGGGACATTCAGTACTTC. Its translation: CASMESGSRDIQYF. This chain connects TRBV5-1 to TRBJ2-4; D gene unclear. The germline gives CDR1 SGHRS, CDR2 YFSETQ. CDR3 length equals 14 residues. V gave up 6 bases and J gave up 8 bases, with 18 bases separating them.

The chain carries TRBV19 and TRBJ1-4, with D perhaps TRBD1 (5 bases). The CDR3 loop spans 15 amino acids. CDR1 and CDR2 (germline): LNHDA, SQIVND (reference sequence). V lost 5 bases and J 7 bases, leaving 17 bases between the germline ends. In nucleotides, the CDR3 is TGTGCCAGTAGTTTCGGGGGGGAGCTGCGTGAAAAACTGTTTTTT. The encoded protein is CASSFGGELREKLFF.

This CDR3 reads CASSSGQDPEKLFF. For the CDR3, the DNA is TGTGCCAGCAGTTCAGGGCAGGATCCTGAAAAACTGTTTTTT. V usage is TRBV27 and J usage is TRBJ1-4, with TRBD1 as a possible D gene (5 bases). The CDR3 is 14 residues long. CDR1 is MNHEY, CDR2 SMNVEV, per germline (reference sequence). Trimming pared 4 bases from V and 7 bases from J, leaving 13 bases between. The variable domain in full, completed from reference TRBV27 and TRBJ1-4, reads EAQVTQNPRYLITVTGKKLTVTCSQNMNHEYMSWYRQDPGLGLRQIYYSMNVEVTDKGDVPEGYKVSRKEKRNFPLILESPSPNQTSLYFCASSSGQDPEKLFFGSGTQLSVL.

This sequence joins TRBV9 and TRBJ2-3; no firm D call. Germline CDR1 and CDR2: SGDLS and YYNGEE. The CDR3 sequence is 17 residues long. V was pared by 4 bases and J by 2 bases, with 20 bases between. The CDR3 nucleotides are TGTGCCAGCAGCCTTACCCTGTCAACAGCCAACACAGATACGCAGTATTTT. As protein: CASSLTLSTANTDTQYF.

The rearrangement links TRBV28 to TRBJ2-7, with 9 bases matching TRBD1. CDR3 length: 16 amino acids. From germline, CDR1 is MDHEN and CDR2 SYDVKM. V was pared by 6 bases and J by 4 bases, with 13 bases of the junction left unmatched. Written as DNA, the CDR3 is TGTGCCAGCAGGAGCCATGCCGGGACAGGGAAGTACGAGCAGTACTTC. Translated: CASRSHAGTGKYEQYF.